This TCR beta chain was sequenced in a study of cytomegalovirus exposure and HLA in healthy donors. Study outcomes and limitations: A later analysis found TCR association rates differed by HLA locus, highest for DRB1 and lowest for HLA-C. Using a false discovery rate of 0.05, a later analysis showed that some 16,000 TCR beta sequences were associated with HLA alleles. When presence/absence was analysed, sequencing depth was taken to be roughly uniform across donors.

Concerning this clone: Its target is not known.

A multiplex PCR was run with 60 Vbeta primers and 13 Jbeta primers. Sequencing was performed with immunoSEQ multiplex PCR; in TCRdb, only in-frame clones are kept and a portion is missing. The sample includes roughly 62,000 clones, approximately 80% of them seen just once. The germline V gene has CDR1 SGHTA and CDR2 FQGTGA. CDR3 length: 15 residues. V dropped 5 bases and J dropped 9 bases, with 17 bases sitting between them. The source material was PBMCs. This rearrangement joins TRBV7-3 to TRBJ1-6, with D perhaps matching TRBD1 (5 bases). The origin of this receptor is a woman aged 35 to 49 in good health and CMV-seropositive. The CDR3 DNA follows: TGTGCCAGCAGCCAGACAGACAGCCTAACTTCACCCCTCCACTTT. Amino acid sequence: CASSQTDSLTSPLHF. The whole variable domain, filled in from reference TRBV7-3 and TRBJ1-6, reads GAGVSQTPSNKVTEKGKYVELRCDPISGHTALYWYRQSLGQGPEFLIYFQGTGAADDSGLPNDRFFAVRPEGSVSTLKIQRTERGDSAVYLCASSQTDSLTSPLHFGNGTRLTVT.